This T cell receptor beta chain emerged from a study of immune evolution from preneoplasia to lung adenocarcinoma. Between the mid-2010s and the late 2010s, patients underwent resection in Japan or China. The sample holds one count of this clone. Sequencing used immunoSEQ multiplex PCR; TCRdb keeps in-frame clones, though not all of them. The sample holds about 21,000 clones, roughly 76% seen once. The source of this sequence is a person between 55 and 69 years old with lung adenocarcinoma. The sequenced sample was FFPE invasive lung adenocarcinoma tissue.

CDR3 region: CASSLMLNTEAFF. The CDR3 DNA is TGTGCCAGCAGCCTTATGTTGAACACTGAAGCTTTCTTT. This chain uses TRBV7-9 with TRBJ1-1; the D is unclear. The CDR3 has 13 amino acids. The germline V gene has CDR1 SEHNR and CDR2 FQNEAQ (reference sequence). V lost 5 bases, J lost 0 bases, and 7 bases lay in between.